These T cell receptor beta chains were read from a single sample in a study of T cells in localized non-small cell lung cancer. TCRdb's copy holds only in-frame clones and misses some; the assay was immunoSEQ multiplex PCR. The repertoire holds about 59,000 clones, with around 90% as singletons. The sample here was peripheral blood, taken before any cancer treatment. These receptors all stem from a man aged 35-75 years with stage I squamous cell lung carcinoma. CDR3s include the opening cysteine and the closing phenylalanine or tryptophan. The D gene is left open where the match is weak. Where a row states a size, it is once, few, many or the class of an expanded clone; other rows omit it.

d_call	clone_size	v_call	j_call	cdr3_aa	cdr3_nt
-	-	TRBV5-1	TRBJ2-5	CASSSGQLTETQYF	TGCGCCAGCAGTTCGGGTCAACTGACGGAGACCCAGTACTTC
-	few	TRBV5-1	TRBJ2-2	CASSGGAGTGELFF	TGCGCCAGCAGCGGGGGCGCGGGCACCGGGGAGCTGTTTTTT
TRBD2	-	TRBV29-1	TRBJ2-7	CSVVLAGEYGQYF	TGCAGCGTTGTACTAGCGGGAGAGTATGGGCAGTACTTC
-	-	TRBV2	TRBJ1-4	CASSVFRGTNEKLFF	TGTGCCAGCAGTGTCTTTAGGGGAACTAATGAAAAACTGTTTTTT
-	-	TRBV19	TRBJ2-1	CASSSQPYNEQFF	TGTGCCAGTAGTTCTCAGCCGTACAATGAGCAGTTCTTC
TRBD2	-	TRBV5-1	TRBJ2-1	CASSGLAGPSYNEQFF	TGCGCCAGCAGCGGATTAGCGGGACCCTCCTACAATGAGCAGTTCTTC
-	-	TRBV7-2	TRBJ2-5	CASSLYRVGETQYF	TGTGCCAGCAGCTTATACAGGGTCGGGGAGACCCAGTACTTC
-	-	TRBV9	TRBJ2-6	CASSARDSRLILTSAGANVLTF	TGTGCCAGCAGCGCCAGGGACAGCCGGCTAATTCTTACTAGCGCTGGGGCCAACGTCCTGACTTTC
TRBD2	-	TRBV27	TRBJ2-3	CASSLRSSGSSTDTQYF	TGTGCCAGCAGTTTAAGGTCTAGCGGCTCTAGCACAGATACGCAGTATTTT
-	-	TRBV6-5	TRBJ2-7	CASSIHYEQYF	TGTGCCAGCAGTATACACTACGAGCAGTACTTC
TRBD2	-	TRBV2	TRBJ2-7	CASSASSGRAYEQYF	TGTGCCAGCAGTGCGAGTAGCGGGAGGGCCTACGAGCAGTACTTC
-	-	TRBV18	TRBJ1-1	CASSSRLGDAFF	TGTGCCAGCTCATCGAGGTTAGGGGACGCTTTCTTT
-	-	TRBV10-1	TRBJ2-3	CASSDGGSTDTQYF	TGCGCCAGCAGTGATGGCGGGAGCACAGATACGCAGTATTTT
-	-	TRBV28	TRBJ1-1	CASSPRSGWNTEAFF	TGTGCCAGCAGTCCACGGTCCGGGTGGAACACTGAAGCTTTCTTT
-	-	TRBV27	TRBJ2-5	CASLYSPKGQGETQYF	TGTGCCAGCTTGTATTCCCCGAAGGGCCAAGGGGAGACCCAGTACTTC
TRBD1	-	TRBV18	TRBJ1-5	CASSPPGGGDQPQHF	TGTGCCAGCTCACCACCGGGAGGGGGCGATCAGCCCCAGCATTTT
TRBD1	-	TRBV19	TRBJ1-1	CASRKDRYILEAFF	TGTGCCAGTAGGAAGGACAGGTACATACTTGAAGCTTTCTTT
-	-	TRBV10-2	TRBJ1-1	CASNFIGNTEAFF	TGCGCCAGCAACTTTATCGGGAACACTGAAGCTTTCTTT
TRBD1	-	TRBV6-5	TRBJ2-7	CASSYSGTDSYEQYF	TGTGCCAGCAGTTACTCAGGGACAGACTCCTACGAGCAGTACTTC
-	few	TRBV6-5	TRBJ1-1	CASSTTGGLNTEAFF	TGTGCCAGCAGCACAACCGGGGGTTTGAACACTGAAGCTTTCTTT
TRBD1	-	TRBV5-5	TRBJ1-5	CASSRDRGNQPQHF	TGTGCCAGCAGCCGTGACAGGGGGAATCAGCCCCAGCATTTT
TRBD1	-	TRBV15	TRBJ2-1	CATSRTGTGISYNEQFF	TGTGCCACCAGCAGGACCGGGACAGGGATTTCCTACAATGAGCAGTTCTTC
TRBD2	-	TRBV29-1	TRBJ2-7	CSVVGKGTSGLLAYEQYF	TGCAGCGTTGTCGGAAAGGGGACTAGCGGGCTGCTCGCCTACGAGCAGTACTTC
-	-	TRBV11-1	TRBJ1-1	CASSLGEMATEAFF	TGTGCCAGCAGCTTAGGGGAAATGGCCACTGAAGCTTTCTTT
-	-	TRBV6-1	TRBJ2-3	CASSPDGSITDTQYF	TGTGCCAGCAGTCCGGACGGAAGTATCACAGATACGCAGTATTTT
-	-	TRBV11-2	TRBJ2-1	CASSFEWVSYNEQFF	TGTGCCAGCAGCTTTGAGTGGGTCTCCTACAATGAGCAGTTCTTC
-	-	TRBV6-4	TRBJ2-2	CASSQGWTGELFF	TGTGCCAGCAGCCAGGGGTGGACCGGGGAGCTGTTTTTT
TRBD2	-	TRBV6-5	TRBJ2-1	CASTRLASNEQFF	TGTGCCAGCACCAGACTAGCAAGCAATGAGCAGTTCTTC
-	-	TRBV30	TRBJ2-3	CAWRGGGTDTQYF	TGTGCCTGGAGGGGCGGGGGCACAGATACGCAGTATTTT
-	-	TRBV18	TRBJ2-5	CASSPSEGAETQYF	TGTGCCAGCTCACCAAGTGAAGGGGCAGAGACCCAGTACTTC
-	-	TRBV4-1	TRBJ2-3	CASSQEGRGTLTDTQYF	TGCGCCAGCAGCCAAGAGGGACGGGGGACTCTCACAGATACGCAGTATTTT
-	-	TRBV6-1	TRBJ2-1	CAGGPGDSYNEQFF	TGTGCCGGCGGGCCAGGGGACTCCTACAATGAGCAGTTCTTC
TRBD2	-	TRBV19	TRBJ2-5	CASSRGLGVPQETQYF	TGTGCCAGTAGTAGAGGACTAGGGGTCCCCCAAGAGACCCAGTACTTC
TRBD1	-	TRBV28	TRBJ1-5	CASSLRDRARGPQHF	TGTGCCAGCAGTTTGCGGGACAGGGCACGAGGGCCCCAGCATTTT
-	-	TRBV4-3	TRBJ1-1	CASSQDIMNTEAFF	TGCGCCAGCAGCCAAGATATTATGAACACTGAAGCTTTCTTT
-	-	TRBV30	TRBJ2-5	CAWSEWGGEREETQYF	TGTGCCTGGAGTGAATGGGGGGGCGAAAGGGAAGAGACCCAGTACTTC
-	-	TRBV5-1	TRBJ2-3	CASSLRPPQGEGGGTDTQYF	TGCGCCAGCAGCTTGCGTCCCCCCCAGGGAGAGGGAGGCGGCACAGATACGCAGTATTTT
TRBD2	-	TRBV10-3	TRBJ2-7	CAHATGEGPHEQYF	TGTGCCCACGCCACGGGGGAGGGGCCCCACGAGCAGTACTTC
-	-	TRBV7-2	TRBJ2-1	CASSRRGNEQFF	TGTGCCAGCAGCCGGCGGGGAAATGAGCAGTTCTTC
TRBD2	-	TRBV7-6	TRBJ2-3	CASSLAGGSTDTQYF	TGTGCCAGCAGCTTGGCGGGGGGGTCTACAGATACGCAGTATTTT
-	-	TRBV19	TRBJ1-1	CASSMTEGEAFF	TGTGCCAGTAGTATGACGGAGGGGGAAGCTTTCTTT
-	few	TRBV7-6	TRBJ2-2	CASSLAFGANTGELFF	TGTGCCAGCAGCTTAGCATTCGGGGCGAACACCGGGGAGCTGTTTTTT
-	-	TRBV5-4	TRBJ2-1	CASSETSYNEQFF	TGTGCCAGCAGCGAGACTAGTTACAATGAGCAGTTCTTC
-	-	TRBV28	TRBJ2-5	CASMIQETQYF	TGTGCCAGCATGATTCAAGAGACCCAGTACTTC
TRBD1	-	TRBV5-6	TRBJ2-7	CASPQGMFYEQYF	TGTGCCAGCCCACAGGGGATGTTCTACGAGCAGTACTTC
-	-	TRBV19	TRBJ1-5	CASSDGLNQPQHF	TGTGCCAGTAGCGACGGTCTCAATCAGCCCCAGCATTTT
-	-	TRBV29-1	TRBJ1-4	CSVVVGEKLFF	TGCAGCGTTGTAGTTGGAGAAAAACTGTTTTTT
TRBD2	-	TRBV27	TRBJ2-2	CASSSRLAGVETGELFF	TGTGCCAGCAGTTCTCGACTAGCGGGAGTAGAGACCGGGGAGCTGTTTTTT